This entry lists 18 T cell receptor beta chains sequenced from one sample in a study of siplizumab effects on memory and regulatory T cells (dated by TCRdb to the late 2010s). The method behind the library was the immunoSEQ multiplex PCR assay. TCRdb re-hosts the immuneACCESS table, in-frame sequences only. Its copies lack some clones; in the studies checked, an unresolved V gene accounts for under half of them, and the cause for the rest is not known. Within this sample are 100,000 or so clones, with 90% to 95% of them counted one time only. The ten biggest clones cover under 0.65% of the sample. Input material: Tregs sorted from blood. The receptors come from a human donor in good health.

The chain has TRBV4-2 and TRBJ2-1, with TRBD2 matching 12 bases. This CDR3 has 15 amino acids. J gave up 4 bases and V 5 bases, and 3 bases lay outside the gene matches. CDR1 is LGHNA, CDR2 YNFKEQ, per germline. This CDR3 is CASSFGTSGYNEQFF. CDR3 nucleotide sequence: TGTGCCAGCAGCTTCGGGACTAGCGGGTACAATGAGCAGTTCTTC.

This chain uses TRBV5-4 with TRBJ1-3; D gene uncertain. Germline values: CDR1 SGHNT, CDR2 YYREEE (reference sequence). CDR3 size: 14 residues. Trimming took 0 bases from V and 0 from J, leaving 4 bases between them. The chain's CDR3 is CASSLGSSGNTIYF. The CDR3 bases are TGTGCCAGCAGCTTGGGATCCTCTGGAAACACCATATATTTT.

This rearrangement joins TRBV19 to TRBJ2-7, with no clear D. V shed 9 bases and J shed 2 bases, with 35 bases lying between them. The length of the CDR3 is 20 residues. The germline CDR1 and CDR2 sequences are LNHDA and SQIVND (reference sequence). The CDR3 region has the DNA TGTGCCAGCGTAGTATTAGATGCGTCACAACCCCACAAAGTAGCCTACGAGCAGTACTTC. Amino acid sequence: CASVVLDASQPHKVAYEQYF. The entire variable domain, with the rest obtained from reference TRBV19 and TRBJ2-7, is as follows: DGGITQSPKYLFRKEGQNVTLSCEQNLNHDAMYWYRQDPGQGLRLIYYSQIVNDFQKGDIAEGYSVSREKKESFPLTVTSAQKNPTAFYLCASVVLDASQPHKVAYEQYFGPGTRLTVT.

The V and J genes are TRBV7-9 and TRBJ2-1; perhaps D is TRBD1 or TRBD2 (5 bases each). Germline V gene sequence: CDR1 SEHNR, CDR2 FQNEAQ (reference sequence). Between the trimmed V and J ends, which lost 5 bases and 15 bases, there was a span of 17 bases. The CDR3 length is 12 residues. The CDR3 sequence: CASSPAPGTPFF. CDR3 nucleotide sequence: TGTGCCAGCAGCCCAGCTCCAGGGACGCCGTTCTTC.

V gene TRBV6-1 combines with J gene TRBJ2-7, with D unresolved. The V gene lost 7 bases and the J gene lost 6 bases, with 13 bases spanning the gap. CDR3 size: 12 residues. Germline loops: CDR1 MNHNS, CDR2 SASEGT. DNA of the CDR3: TGTGCCAGCACTGATGGGATCGGCGAGCAGTACTTC. It is translated as CASTDGIGEQYF.

The chain combines TRBV5-1 with TRBJ1-1; no reliable D call. The CDR3 runs to 15 residues. V shed 0 bases and J shed 1 base, with 10 bases lying between them. Germline V gene data show CDR1 as SGHRS and CDR2 as YFSETQ. The CDR3 sequence is CASSLVLGKNTEAFF. In DNA form, the CDR3 reads TGCGCCAGCAGCTTGGTCCTGGGGAAGAACACTGAAGCTTTCTTT.

The chain joins TRBV5-6 to TRBJ2-2; D possibly uses TRBD1 or TRBD2 (5 bases each). Germline V gives CDR1 SGHDT, CDR2 YYEEEE. Trimming pared 3 bases from V and 7 bases from J, leaving 16 bases between. The CDR3 is 15 amino acids. The CDR3 DNA follows: TGTGCCAGCAGCTGGGGCGGGCCTTCCCGCGGGGAGCTGTTTTTT. This codes for CASSWGGPSRGELFF.

This clone has a single count. The chain employs TRBV7-3 and TRBJ1-1; maybe TRBD1 (5 bases). Germline V gives CDR1 SGHTA, CDR2 FQGTGA. The CDR3 sequence is 14 residues long. Trimming took 2 bases from V and 5 from J, leaving 12 bases between them. For the CDR3, the DNA is TGTGCCAGCAGCTTATCTGGGACGGGTACTGAAGCTTTCTTT. Translation gives CASSLSGTGTEAFF.

The CDR3 here is CASSRQSQGGTGELFF. The CDR3 nucleotides are TGCGCCAGCAGCAGACAGTCACAGGGAGGGACCGGGGAGCTGTTTTTT. V and J are TRBV5-1 and TRBJ2-2; TRBD2 might be the D (7 bases). The germline V and J ends were trimmed by 4 bases and 5 bases, with 18 bases remaining between them. The length of the CDR3 is 16 residues. Germline V lookup: CDR1 SGHRS, CDR2 YFSETQ.

This clone was observed once. V usage is TRBV5-1 and J usage is TRBJ2-3; a possible D gene is TRBD2 (6 bases). Trimming pared 3 bases from V and 0 bases from J, leaving 11 bases between. Germline CDR1 and CDR2: SGHRS and YFSETQ. There are 15 residues in the CDR3. The CDR3 sequence is CASSWRDGSTDTQYF. The CDR3 DNA is TGCGCCAGCAGCTGGAGGGACGGTAGCACAGATACGCAGTATTTT.

V gene TRBV28 combines with J gene TRBJ2-2, with a tentative D call TRBD1 (6 bases). Germline lookup yields CDR1 MDHEN and CDR2 SYDVKM. This CDR3 region has 15 residues. Trimming stripped 7 bases from V and 5 bases from J, with 17 bases between. The CDR3, as DNA: TGTGCCAGCACCAAAGGGGGTTCGGGAACCGGGGAGCTGTTTTTT. Translated: CASTKGGSGTGELFF.

A few counts support this clone. The V call is TRBV6-6, the J call TRBJ2-3; 9 bases match TRBD2. The trim removed 1 base at V and 10 bases at J, leaving 12 bases unmatched. From germline, CDR1 is MNHNY and CDR2 SVGAGI (reference sequence). CDR3 length: 16 residues. The CDR3 is CASSYLGPGGRAAQYF. DNA for the CDR3: TGTGCCAGCAGTTACTTAGGTCCCGGCGGGAGGGCCGCGCAGTATTTT.

This sequence joins TRBV4-1 and TRBJ2-5; 14 bases are shared with TRBD2. Germline CDR1 and CDR2: MGHRA and YSYEKL. CDR3 length: 15 residues. V lost 4 bases to trimming and J lost 6 bases; unmatched junction nucleotides: 4. DNA for the CDR3: TGCGCCAGCAGCCCCGGGACTAGCGGGAGTAAGACCCAGTACTTC. Translating it yields CASSPGTSGSKTQYF.

The chain links TRBV7-9 to TRBJ1-2; D call uncertain. V shed 7 bases and J shed 7 bases, with 16 bases lying between them. The CDR3 runs 13 residues. Per the germline V gene, CDR1 is SEHNR and CDR2 is FQNEAQ (reference sequence). The CDR3 loop reads CASNTYMVSGYTF. The CDR3 DNA reads TGTGCCAGCAACACTTATATGGTCTCTGGCTACACCTTC. The whole variable domain, remainder taken from reference TRBV7-9 and TRBJ1-2, is DTGVSQNPRHKITKRGQNVTFRCDPISEHNRLYWYRQTLGQGPEFLTYFQNEAQLEKSRLLSDRFSAERPKGSFSTLEIQRTEQGDSAMYLCASNTYMVSGYTFGSGTRLTVV.

This clone was seen a few times. The V and J genes are TRBV27 and TRBJ1-3; D possibly corresponds to TRBD1 (5 bases). The CDR3 spans 16 residues. Germline CDR1 MNHEY, CDR2 SMNVEV (reference sequence). The V end was cut by 2 bases, the J end by 5 bases, with 16 bases between. The CDR3 DNA reads as TGTGCCAGCAGTTTAGGTTCTGGGGCTACTAGAAACACCATATATTTT. Its protein is CASSLGSGATRNTIYF.

This clone was counted once. V gene TRBV7-9 combines with J gene TRBJ2-7, with D possibly TRBD2 on 6 matching bases. The CDR3 is 15 amino acids. CDR1 and CDR2 (germline): SEHNR, FQNEAQ (reference sequence). Trimming stripped 5 bases from V and 5 bases from J, with 19 bases between. The CDR3 region is CASSTTSSVLDEQYF. The CDR3 region has the DNA TGTGCCAGCAGCACGACTAGTTCGGTCTTGGACGAGCAGTACTTC.

CDR3 nucleotide sequence: TGCGCCAGCAGCGCCCATCGGGAGACCCAGTACTTC. It specifies CASSAHRETQYF. The chain combines TRBV5-1 with TRBJ2-5; D ambiguous. V lost 4 bases to trimming and J lost 5 bases, with 9 bases between them. CDR1 is SGHRS, CDR2 YFSETQ, per germline. The CDR3 is made up of 12 amino acids. The entire variable domain, with the rest obtained from reference TRBV5-1 and TRBJ2-5, is as follows: KAGVTQTPRYLIKTRGQQVTLSCSPISGHRSVSWYQQTPGQGLQFLFEYFSETQRNKGNFPGRFSGRQFSNSRSEMNVSTLELGDSALYLCASSAHRETQYFGPGTRLLVL.

This clone appeared a single time. V and J are TRBV9 and TRBJ2-5; D assignment may be TRBD1 or TRBD2 (6 bases each). The ends were cut back, 2 bases at V and 2 bases at J, with 10 bases in the middle. This CDR3 has 14 amino acids. CDR1 is SGDLS, CDR2 YYNGEE, per germline. CDR3 sequence: CASSVGGSQETQYF. The CDR3 DNA sequence: TGTGCCAGCAGCGTCGGGGGCAGTCAAGAGACCCAGTACTTC.